The 8 T cell receptor beta chains presented below share a single source sample, sequenced in a study of T-cell memory formation after mild COVID-19. One entry per CDR3 protein, called by TCRdb with MiXCR from the 5' RACE reads. The sample carries under 300,000 distinct CDR3 sequences, roughly 18% recorded once. Sequencing was performed on PBMCs or a T cell subset sorted from them (not recorded which). The source of these receptors is a man aged 18 to 35 who had mild COVID-19 (a few samples of this study predate the infection). Cell type and time point are not known.

The chain combines TRBV12-3 or TRBV12-4 with TRBJ2-3; D is unresolved. The V end was cut by 1 base, the J end by 4 bases, with 9 bases between. The CDR3 is 14 residues long. The chain's CDR3 is CASSLGQLADTQYF. In DNA form, the CDR3 reads TGTGCCAGCAGTTTAGGCCAGCTGGCAGATACGCAGTATTTT.

This sequence joins TRBV5-1 and TRBJ1-2; D is uncertain. V lost 0 bases and J 5 bases, leaving 14 bases between the germline ends. The CDR3 totals 15 residues. CDR1 is SGHRS, CDR2 YFSETQ, per germline. The CDR3 DNA reads TGCGCCAGCAGCTTGGCAGCAGGAGGAACGTATGGCTACACCTTC. Its translation is CASSLAAGGTYGYTF.

The chain couples TRBV5-1 to TRBJ1-1; weak D call: TRBD1 (5 bases). The V gene lost 6 bases and the J gene lost 4 bases, with 16 bases spanning the gap. This CDR3 has 14 residues. Germline loops: CDR1 SGHRS, CDR2 YFSETQ. The CDR3 DNA is TGCGCCAGCACATCAGGGCCAGGTGCCACTGAAGCTTTCTTT. Its protein product is CASTSGPGATEAFF.

The rearrangement links TRBV12-3 or TRBV12-4 to TRBJ1-1; TRBD1 matches 8 bases. The CDR3 totals 13 residues. J lost 12 bases, V lost 2 bases, and 8 bases had no gene match. CDR3 sequence (DNA): TGTGCCAGCAGTTTATTTTCTCGGGACAGGTCTTTCTTT. Its translation is CASSLFSRDRSFF.

The V and J genes are TRBV3-1 and TRBJ2-2; D uncertain. Trimming left V 1 base short and J 4 bases short, with 7 bases between. The CDR3 is made up of 14 amino acids. CDR1 is LGHDT, CDR2 YNNKEL, per germline (reference sequence). For the CDR3, the DNA is TGTGCCAGCAGCCAAGTGTCTACCACCGGGGAGCTGTTTTTT. It specifies CASSQVSTTGELFF.

This clonotype has just a few counts. The V gene is TRBV20-1, the J gene TRBJ2-3; unclear D gene. Trimming removed 3 bases from V and 5 bases from J, with 6 bases in between. The length of the CDR3 is 11 residues. Germline V CDR1 and CDR2: DFQATT, SNEGSKA (reference sequence). The CDR3 DNA reads as TGCAGTGCTAGGTCTTTAGATACGCAGTATTTT. Protein product: CSARSLDTQYF.

The chain recombines TRBV4-3 with TRBJ2-2, with no clear D. Trimming cost V 1 base and J 4 bases, with 7 bases left between them. The CDR3 has 14 amino acids. Germline-derived CDR1 and CDR2 are LGHNA and YSLEER. The chain's CDR3 is CASSQGGSTGELFF. The CDR3 DNA reads as TGCGCCAGCAGCCAAGGAGGTAGCACCGGGGAGCTGTTTTTT.

The chain has TRBV6-5 and TRBJ1-5; 7 bases are a match to TRBD1. The germline V gene encodes CDR1 MNHEY and CDR2 SVGAGI. This CDR3 is 16 amino acids long. The trim removed 5 bases at V and 1 base at J, leaving 8 bases unmatched. In nucleotides, the CDR3 is TGTGCCAGCAGTGATACAGGGGCCCCGAGCAATCAGCCCCAGCATTTT. As protein: CASSDTGAPSNQPQHF.